The present T cell receptor (beta chain) was sequenced within a study of regulatory T cells in long-lasting Graves disease. Remarks on this clonotype: No antigen is known for it.

Study-wide points: Newly diagnosed Graves' patients exceeded persistent ones in TCR diversity.

Researchers made TCR beta libraries by using iRepertoire HTBI primers and running Arm-PCR on CDR3 regions. TCRdb independently ran MiXCR on the multiplex PCR reads; one entry per CDR3 protein. The sample lists 300,000 to 350,000 distinct CDR3 sequences, about 20% occurring once. V gave up 8 bases and J gave up 3 bases, with 11 bases separating them. Germline assignment: CDR1 KGHSH and CDR2 LQKENI. This CDR3 contains 13 residues. Time point noted: persistent/refractory GD, antithyroid drugs over 5 years with positive TRAb. RNA isolated from PBMCs was used to make the TCR library. This chain joins TRBV18 and TRBJ2-1, with a tentative D call TRBD2 (5 bases). The input for sequencing was peripheral blood mononuclear cells (PBMCs), taken when the disease was refractory, from a patient treated with antithyroid drugs. This TCR was sampled from a female donor with Graves disease. CDR3 in DNA: TGTGCCAGCGCGGGCGGCCTCTACAATGAGCAGTTCTTC. Encoded protein: CASAGGLYNEQFF.